These 13 T cell receptor beta chains came from one sample sequenced in a study of blood T cell repertoires in COVID-19. Produced via immunoSEQ multiplex PCR; TCRdb's table is partial and in-frame only. The data contain around 250,000 clones, 88% of them singletons. Sequenced material: PBMCs or T cells enriched from blood (not recorded which). These receptors were obtained from a middle-aged woman with acute COVID-19.

There are many counts of this clone. This specimen includes other DNA sequences encoding the same CDR3. CDR3 nucleotide sequence: TGTGCCAGCAGCTTACAGGGGGCAGATACGCAGTATTTT. It specifies CASSLQGADTQYF. The chain couples TRBV5-4 to TRBJ2-3; 8 bases align to TRBD1. The CDR3 consists of 13 residues. The germline gives CDR1 SGHNT, CDR2 YYREEE (reference sequence). V lost 2 bases, J lost 4 bases, and 0 bases stayed unmatched.

The genes are TRBV6-1 and TRBJ1-4; 7 bases fit TRBD1. This CDR3 is 14 amino acids long. The germline V gene encodes CDR1 MNHNS and CDR2 SASEGT. With 1 base clipped from V and 7 bases from J, the junction kept 3 bases outside the gene matches. CDR3 coding DNA: TGTGCCAGCAGTGAAGACAGGGGAGGTGAAAAACTGTTTTTT. Translating gives CASSEDRGGEKLFF.

This chain links TRBV5-6 with TRBJ1-1, with 9 bases matching TRBD1. The CDR3 covers 16 residues. CDR1 and CDR2 (germline): SGHDT, YYEEEE. J gave up 5 bases and V 5 bases, and 13 bases lay outside the gene matches. The CDR3 nucleotides are TGTGCCAGCAGGGTAGACGAGGCGGACAGGGGAACTGAAGCTTTCTTT. It translates to CASRVDEADRGTEAFF.

Here the CDR3 DNA reads TGTGCCAGCAGCCTGCCGGGGAACATTCAGTACTTC. Translated: CASSLPGNIQYF. V and J are TRBV11-2 and TRBJ2-4; possibly TRBD2 for D (5 bases). V lost 5 bases and J 7 bases, leaving 9 bases between the germline ends. This CDR3 has 12 amino acids. Germline V CDR1 and CDR2: SGHAT, FQNNGV.

CDR3 nucleotides: TGTGCCAGCAGTTACTCGACAGGAGGCGTGGATGGCTACACCTTC. It encodes CASSYSTGGVDGYTF. The V call is TRBV6-5, the J call TRBJ1-2; the D gene is possibly TRBD1 (6 bases). The CDR3 has 15 residues. Germline CDR1 reads MNHEY; CDR2 reads SVGAGI. Trimming pared 0 bases from V and 6 bases from J, leaving 14 bases between.

V gene TRBV7-2 combines with J gene TRBJ1-4; the match to TRBD1 covers 7 bases. The ends lost 4 bases at V and 8 bases at J; junction bases unmatched: 10. Per germline, CDR1 SGHTA and CDR2 FQGNSA. CDR3 length equals 15 residues. The CDR3 DNA reads as TGTGCCAGCAGCTCGACCGGGACAGACAAGGAAAAACTGTTTTTT. This encodes CASSSTGTDKEKLFF.

The chain links TRBV5-1 to TRBJ2-6; D call uncertain. V lost 1 base, J lost 2 bases, and 10 bases lay in between. Germline CDR1 SGHRS, CDR2 YFSETQ. There are 16 residues in the CDR3. CDR3 DNA sequence: TGCGCCAGCAGCTTGATGAGCATAACTGGGGCCAACGTCCTGACTTTC. It encodes CASSLMSITGANVLTF.

This chain uses TRBV7-9 with TRBJ2-2; 8 bases map to TRBD1. Germline CDR1 is SEHNR and CDR2 is FQNEAQ (reference sequence). This CDR3 has 14 residues. V was pared by 4 bases and J by 6 bases, with 4 bases of the junction left unmatched. The CDR3 reads CASSWTQGAGELFF. The CDR3 region has the DNA TGTGCCAGCAGCTGGACACAGGGGGCCGGGGAGCTGTTTTTT.

This clone has a handful of counts. An end of the junction does not agree with germline; a read error may underlie this. The CDR3 region has the DNA TGTGCTAGCAGCTCCGATCGGGGAAAGGCGCAGTATTTT. This translates into CASSSDRGKAQYF. The chain is built from TRBV7-7 and TRBJ2-3; tentatively, D is TRBD2 (5 bases). This CDR3 is 13 amino acids long. Germline CDR1 and CDR2: SSHAT and FNYEAQ (reference sequence). The full variable domain, completed using reference TRBV7-7 and TRBJ2-3, is GAGVSQSPRYKVTKRGQDVTLRCDPISSHATLYWYQQALGQGPEFLTYFNYEAQPDKSGLPSDRFSAERPEGSISTLTIQRTEQRDSAMYRCASSSDRGKAQYFGPGTRLTVL.

CDR3 in DNA: TGCGCCAGCAGTCAGGCTAGCGGGAGGGAGGGTGAGCAGTTCTTC. Amino acids: CASSQASGREGEQFF. The chain carries TRBV10-1 and TRBJ2-1; 12 positions agree with TRBD2. V was clipped by 5 bases and J by 9 bases; unmatched bases: 8. This CDR3 contains 15 residues. Germline V gene lookup returns CDR1 WNHNN and CDR2 SYGVQD (reference sequence).

The chain joins TRBV24-1 to TRBJ2-7; D is perhaps TRBD1 (5 bases). This CDR3 has 14 residues. Trimming removed 12 bases from V and 2 bases from J, with 19 bases in between. The germline gives CDR1 KGHDR, CDR2 SFDVKD. CDR3 sequence: CASGRQRQTYEQYV. The CDR3 DNA follows: TGTGCCTCCGGACGCCAGAGACAGACCTACGAGCAGTACGTC.

The CDR3, as DNA: TGCAGCGTGGGGGGACTAGCGGGATATGATGAGCAGTTCTTC. Translated: CSVGGLAGYDEQFF. This rearrangement joins TRBV29-1 to TRBJ2-1; TRBD2 matches 13 bases. Germline loops: CDR1 SQVTM, CDR2 ANQGSEA. The CDR3 has 14 residues. The trim removed 6 bases at V and 8 bases at J, leaving 7 bases unmatched.

The chain combines TRBV2 with TRBJ2-7; possible D gene TRBD2, 6 bases. Germline assignment: CDR1 SNHLY and CDR2 FYNNEI. The ends were cut back, 3 bases at V and 1 base at J, with 10 bases in the middle. This CDR3 is 14 amino acids long. This CDR3 is CASSEEGVSYEQYF. The CDR3 bases are TGTGCCAGCAGTGAGGAGGGAGTATCCTACGAGCAGTACTTC.